This T cell receptor (beta chain) appears in the sequencing data of a study of blood T cells in healthy people across ages. PCR was performed a second time for roughly 7 to 12 cycles using a sample-barcoded 5' primer and a J-beta primer mix. A single record per CDR3 protein comes from TCRdb applying MiXCR to the 5' RACE reads. The sample consists of about 1,000,000 distinct CDR3 sequences, under 45% of them appearing once. The germline V and J ends were trimmed by 8 bases and 9 bases, with 20 bases remaining between them. CDR3 length equals 14 residues. CDR1 and CDR2 (germline): MRHNA, SNTAGT. The chain recombines TRBV6-4 with TRBJ2-1, with unresolved D. This receptor was taken from a woman aged 55-69 years in good health. The specimen sequenced was blood. In DNA, the CDR3 is TGTGCCAGCCGAAGGTCAGCCCGTTCGGGTGAGCAGTTCTTC. Amino acid sequence: CASRRSARSGEQFF.